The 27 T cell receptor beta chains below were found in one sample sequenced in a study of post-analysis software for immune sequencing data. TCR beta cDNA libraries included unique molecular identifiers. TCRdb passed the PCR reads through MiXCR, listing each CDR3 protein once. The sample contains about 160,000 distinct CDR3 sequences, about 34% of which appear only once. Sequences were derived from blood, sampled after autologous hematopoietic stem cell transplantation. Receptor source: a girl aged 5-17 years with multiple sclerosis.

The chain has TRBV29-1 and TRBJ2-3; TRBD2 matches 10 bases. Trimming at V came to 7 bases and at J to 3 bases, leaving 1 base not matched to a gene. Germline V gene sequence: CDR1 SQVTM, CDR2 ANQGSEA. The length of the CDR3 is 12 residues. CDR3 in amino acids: CSGTSGTDTQYF. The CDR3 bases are TGCAGCGGGACTAGCGGTACAGATACGCAGTATTTT.

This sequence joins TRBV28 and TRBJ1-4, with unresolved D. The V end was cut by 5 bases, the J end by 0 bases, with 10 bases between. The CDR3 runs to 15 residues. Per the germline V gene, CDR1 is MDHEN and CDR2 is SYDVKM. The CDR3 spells CASSLYTSTNEKLFF. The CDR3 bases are TGTGCCAGCAGTCTGTACACGTCAACTAATGAAAAACTGTTTTTT.

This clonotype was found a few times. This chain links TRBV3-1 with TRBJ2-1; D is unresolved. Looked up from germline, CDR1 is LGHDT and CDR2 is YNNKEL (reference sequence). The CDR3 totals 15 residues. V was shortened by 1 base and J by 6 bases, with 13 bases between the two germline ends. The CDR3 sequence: CASSQGYNGGNEQFF. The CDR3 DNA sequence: TGTGCCAGCAGCCAAGGTTACAATGGCGGCAATGAGCAGTTCTTC.

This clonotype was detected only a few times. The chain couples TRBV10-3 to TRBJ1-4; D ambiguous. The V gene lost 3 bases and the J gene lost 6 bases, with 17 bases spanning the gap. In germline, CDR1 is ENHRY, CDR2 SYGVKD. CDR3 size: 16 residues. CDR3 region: CAISERWAGPDEKLFF. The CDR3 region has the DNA TGTGCCATCAGTGAAAGGTGGGCCGGGCCGGATGAAAAACTGTTTTTT.

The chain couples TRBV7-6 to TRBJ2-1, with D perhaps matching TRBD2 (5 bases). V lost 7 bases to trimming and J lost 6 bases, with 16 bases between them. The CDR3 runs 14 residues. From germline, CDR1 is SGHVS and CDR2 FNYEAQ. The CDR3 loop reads CASTAGPRGNEQFF. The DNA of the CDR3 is TGTGCCAGCACCGCGGGTCCCCGAGGCAATGAGCAGTTCTTC.

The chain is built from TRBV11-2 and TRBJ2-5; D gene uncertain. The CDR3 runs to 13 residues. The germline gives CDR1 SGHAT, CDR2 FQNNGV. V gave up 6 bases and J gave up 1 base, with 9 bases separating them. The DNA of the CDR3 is TGTGCCAGCAGAACGACCGGCCAAGAGACCCAGTACTTC. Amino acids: CASRTTGQETQYF.

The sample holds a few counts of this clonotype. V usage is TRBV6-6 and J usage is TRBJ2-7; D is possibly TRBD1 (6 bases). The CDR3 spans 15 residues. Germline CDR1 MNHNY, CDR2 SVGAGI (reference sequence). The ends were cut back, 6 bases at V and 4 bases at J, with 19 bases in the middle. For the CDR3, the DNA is TGTGCCAGCAGCACCAGAAACAGGGAGATATACGAGCAGTACTTC. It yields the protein CASSTRNREIYEQYF.

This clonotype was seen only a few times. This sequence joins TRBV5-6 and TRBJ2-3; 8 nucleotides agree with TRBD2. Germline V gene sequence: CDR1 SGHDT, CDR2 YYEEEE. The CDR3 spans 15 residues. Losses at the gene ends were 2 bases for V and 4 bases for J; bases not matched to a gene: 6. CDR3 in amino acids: CASSLFAGGSDTQYF. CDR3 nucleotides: TGTGCCAGCAGCTTATTTGCGGGAGGTTCAGATACGCAGTATTTT.

The CDR3 DNA reads TGTGCCAGCAGCTGGCCCGGGCCAAATGAGCAGTTCTTC. This translates into CASSWPGPNEQFF. The rearrangement links TRBV7-8 to TRBJ2-1; D gene uncertain. Germline lookup yields CDR1 SGHVS and CDR2 FQNEAQ. The CDR3 contains 13 residues. Trimming took 4 bases from V and 7 from J, leaving 11 bases between them. Full variable domain (rest looked up from reference TRBV7-8 and TRBJ2-1): GAGVSQSPRYKVAKRGQDVALRCDPISGHVSLFWYQQALGQGPEFLTYFQNEAQLDKSGLPSDRFFAERPEGSVSTLKIQRTQQEDSAVYLCASSWPGPNEQFFGPGTRLTVL.

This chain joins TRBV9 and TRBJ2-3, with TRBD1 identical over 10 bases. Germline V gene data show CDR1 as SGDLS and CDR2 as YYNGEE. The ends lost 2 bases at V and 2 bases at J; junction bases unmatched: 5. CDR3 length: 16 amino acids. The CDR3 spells CASSVGTGEYTDTQYF. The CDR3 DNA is TGTGCCAGCAGCGTTGGGACAGGGGAATACACAGATACGCAGTATTTT.

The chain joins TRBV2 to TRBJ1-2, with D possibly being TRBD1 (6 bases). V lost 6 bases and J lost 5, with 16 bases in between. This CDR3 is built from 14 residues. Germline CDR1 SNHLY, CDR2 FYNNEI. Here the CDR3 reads CASRGRDTLYGYTF. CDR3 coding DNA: TGTGCCAGCAGGGGCCGGGACACCTTATATGGCTACACCTTC.

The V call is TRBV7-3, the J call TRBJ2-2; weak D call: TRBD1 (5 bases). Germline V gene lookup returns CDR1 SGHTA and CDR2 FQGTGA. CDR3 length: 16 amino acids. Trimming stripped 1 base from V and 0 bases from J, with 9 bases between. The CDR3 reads CASSLNRQSNTGELFF. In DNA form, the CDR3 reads TGTGCCAGCAGCTTAAATCGACAGTCGAACACCGGGGAGCTGTTTTTT.

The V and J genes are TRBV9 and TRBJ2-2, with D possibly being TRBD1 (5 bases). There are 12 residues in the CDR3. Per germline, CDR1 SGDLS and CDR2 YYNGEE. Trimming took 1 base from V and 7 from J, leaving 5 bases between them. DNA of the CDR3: TGTGCCAGCAGCGTAAGGGGCGGGGAGCTGTTTTTT. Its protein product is CASSVRGGELFF. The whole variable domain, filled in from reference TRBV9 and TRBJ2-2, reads DSGVTQTPKHLITATGQRVTLRCSPRSGDLSVYWYQQSLDQGLQFLIQYYNGEERAKGNILERFSAQQFPDLHSELNLSSLELGDSALYFCASSVRGGELFFGEGSRLTVL.

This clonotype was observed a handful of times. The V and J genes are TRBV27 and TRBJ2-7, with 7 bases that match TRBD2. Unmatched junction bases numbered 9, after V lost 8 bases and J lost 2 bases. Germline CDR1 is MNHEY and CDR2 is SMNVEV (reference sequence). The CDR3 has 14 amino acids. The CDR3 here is CASAGEGRPYEQYF. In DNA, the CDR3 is TGTGCCAGCGCTGGGGAGGGTCGCCCCTACGAGCAGTACTTC.

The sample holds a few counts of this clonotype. CDR3 region: CASSLDNGGTDTQYF. Written as DNA, the CDR3 is TGTGCCAGCAGTTTAGATAACGGCGGCACAGATACGCAGTATTTT. The V gene is TRBV28, the J gene TRBJ2-3; D uncertain. Germline V gives CDR1 MDHEN, CDR2 SYDVKM. The CDR3 totals 15 residues. Trimming removed 2 bases at V and 1 base at J, with 10 bases between.

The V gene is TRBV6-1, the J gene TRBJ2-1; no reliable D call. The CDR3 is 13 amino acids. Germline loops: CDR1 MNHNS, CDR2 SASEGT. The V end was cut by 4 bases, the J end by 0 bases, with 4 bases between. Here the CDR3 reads CASSGVSYNEQFF. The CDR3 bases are TGTGCCAGCAGTGGGGTCTCCTACAATGAGCAGTTCTTC.

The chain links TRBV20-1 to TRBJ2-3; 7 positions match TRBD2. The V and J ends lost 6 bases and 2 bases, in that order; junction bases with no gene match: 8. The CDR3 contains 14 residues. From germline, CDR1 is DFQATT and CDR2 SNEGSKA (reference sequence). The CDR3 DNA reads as TGCAGTGCCTACAGGCGGGAGTCCACAGATACGCAGTATTTT. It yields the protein CSAYRRESTDTQYF.

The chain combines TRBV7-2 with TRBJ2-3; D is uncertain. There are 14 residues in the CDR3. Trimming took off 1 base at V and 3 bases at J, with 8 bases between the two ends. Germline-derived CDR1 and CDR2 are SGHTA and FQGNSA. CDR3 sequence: CASSLEGWTDTQYF. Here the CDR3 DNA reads TGTGCCAGCAGCTTAGAAGGATGGACAGATACGCAGTATTTT.

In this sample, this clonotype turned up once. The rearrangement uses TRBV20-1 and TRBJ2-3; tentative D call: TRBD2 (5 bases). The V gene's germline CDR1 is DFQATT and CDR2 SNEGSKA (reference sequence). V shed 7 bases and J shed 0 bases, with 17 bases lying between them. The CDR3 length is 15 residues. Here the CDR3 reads CSVPLALTSTDTQYF. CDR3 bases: TGCAGTGTACCGCTAGCACTTACTAGCACAGATACGCAGTATTTT.

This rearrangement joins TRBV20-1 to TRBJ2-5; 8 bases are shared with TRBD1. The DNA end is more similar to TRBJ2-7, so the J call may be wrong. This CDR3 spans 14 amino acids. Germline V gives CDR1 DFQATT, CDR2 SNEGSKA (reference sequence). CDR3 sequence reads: CSAIDRGETYEQYF. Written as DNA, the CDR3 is TGCAGTGCTATCGACAGGGGTGAAACCTACGAGCAGTACTTC.

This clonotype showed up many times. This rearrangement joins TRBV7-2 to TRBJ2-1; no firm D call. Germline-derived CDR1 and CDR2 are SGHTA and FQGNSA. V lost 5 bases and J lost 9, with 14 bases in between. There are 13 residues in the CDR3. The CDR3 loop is CASSPAIVGEQFF. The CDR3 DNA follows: TGTGCCAGCAGCCCCGCCATAGTGGGTGAGCAGTTCTTC. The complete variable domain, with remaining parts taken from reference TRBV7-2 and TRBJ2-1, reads GAGVSQSPSNKVTEKGKDVELRCDPISGHTALYWYRQSLGQGLEFLIYFQGNSAPDKSGLPSDRFSAERTGGSVSTLTIQRTQQEDSAVYLCASSPAIVGEQFFGPGTRLTVL.

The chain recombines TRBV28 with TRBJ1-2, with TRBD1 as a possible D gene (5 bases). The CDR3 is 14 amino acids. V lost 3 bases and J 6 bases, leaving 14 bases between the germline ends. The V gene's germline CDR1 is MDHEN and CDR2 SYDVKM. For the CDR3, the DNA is TGTGCCAGCAGTTTCGGGGGATCGGTGAATGGCTACACCTTC. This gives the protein CASSFGGSVNGYTF.

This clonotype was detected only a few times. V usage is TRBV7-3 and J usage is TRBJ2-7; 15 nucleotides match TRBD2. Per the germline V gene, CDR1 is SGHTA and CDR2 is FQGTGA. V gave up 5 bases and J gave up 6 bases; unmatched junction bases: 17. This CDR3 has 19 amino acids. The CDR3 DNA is TGTGCCAGCAGCAAGGGACTAGCGGGAGGATTGCGGGATTCTTCCGAGCAGTACTTC. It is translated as CASSKGLAGGLRDSSEQYF.

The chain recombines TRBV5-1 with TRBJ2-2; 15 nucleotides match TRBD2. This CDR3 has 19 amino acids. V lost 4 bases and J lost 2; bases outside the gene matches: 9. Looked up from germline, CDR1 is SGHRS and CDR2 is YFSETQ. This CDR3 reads CASSHRTSGRAGNTGELFF. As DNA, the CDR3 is TGCGCCAGCAGCCACCGGACTAGCGGGAGGGCCGGTAACACCGGGGAGCTGTTTTTT.

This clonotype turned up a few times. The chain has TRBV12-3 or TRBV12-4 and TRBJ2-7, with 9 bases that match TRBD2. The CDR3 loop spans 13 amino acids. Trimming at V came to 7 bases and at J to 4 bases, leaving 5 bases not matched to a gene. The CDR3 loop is CASTPGLAYEQYF. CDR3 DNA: TGTGCCAGCACCCCGGGACTAGCTTACGAGCAGTACTTC.

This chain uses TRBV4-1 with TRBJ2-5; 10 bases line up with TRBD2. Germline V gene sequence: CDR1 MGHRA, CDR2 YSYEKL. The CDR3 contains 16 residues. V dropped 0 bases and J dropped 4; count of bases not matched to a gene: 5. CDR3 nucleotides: TGCGCCAGCAGCCAAGACCCCGGGACTAGCGTAGAGACCCAGTACTTC. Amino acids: CASSQDPGTSVETQYF.

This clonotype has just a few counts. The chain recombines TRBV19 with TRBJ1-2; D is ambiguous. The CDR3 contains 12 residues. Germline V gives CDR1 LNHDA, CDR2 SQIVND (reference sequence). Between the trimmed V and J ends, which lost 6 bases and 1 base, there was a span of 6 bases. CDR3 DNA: TGTGCCAGTAGCACGGATAACTATGGCTACACCTTC. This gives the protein CASSTDNYGYTF.